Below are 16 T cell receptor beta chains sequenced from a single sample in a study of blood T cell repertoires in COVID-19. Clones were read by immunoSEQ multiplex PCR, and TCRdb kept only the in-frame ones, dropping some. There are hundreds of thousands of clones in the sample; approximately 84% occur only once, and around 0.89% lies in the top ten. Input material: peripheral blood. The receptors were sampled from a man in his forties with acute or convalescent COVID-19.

The CDR3 DNA sequence: TGCGCCAGCAGCTTGACTGCGAACACCGGGGAGCTGTTTTTT. It is translated as CASSLTANTGELFF. The chain carries TRBV5-1 and TRBJ2-2; the D is unclear. Germline loops: CDR1 SGHRS, CDR2 YFSETQ. The germline V and J ends were trimmed by 1 base and 0 bases, with 4 bases remaining between them. The CDR3 sequence is 14 residues long.

DNA for the CDR3: TGTGCCAGCAGTTCCGTGAGGGGGACAGGGCCCGAAGCTTTCTTT. Translation gives CASSSVRGTGPEAFF. The J gene is TRBJ1-1, the V gene TRBV28, with 9 bases that match TRBD1. This CDR3 contains 15 residues. CDR1 and CDR2 (germline): MDHEN, SYDVKM. With 4 bases clipped from V and 8 bases from J, the junction kept 11 bases outside the gene matches.

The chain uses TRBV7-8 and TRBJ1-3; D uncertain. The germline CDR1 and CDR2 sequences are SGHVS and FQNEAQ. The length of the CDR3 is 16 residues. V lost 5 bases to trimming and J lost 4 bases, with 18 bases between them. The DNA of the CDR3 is TGTGCCAGCAGCCCACTTGGATCAGGCCTAGGAAACACCATATATTTT. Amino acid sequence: CASSPLGSGLGNTIYF.

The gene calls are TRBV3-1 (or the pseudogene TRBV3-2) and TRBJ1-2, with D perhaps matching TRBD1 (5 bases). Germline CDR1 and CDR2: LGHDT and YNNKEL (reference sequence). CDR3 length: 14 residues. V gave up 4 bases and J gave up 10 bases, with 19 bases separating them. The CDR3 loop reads CASSLKTDTPYYTF. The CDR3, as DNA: TGTGCCAGCAGCCTTAAGACAGACACCCCTTACTACACCTTC.

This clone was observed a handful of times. CDR3 amino acids: CASSRSGGQGSYEQYF. The CDR3 DNA is TGTGCCAGCAGTCGCTCGGGTGGACAGGGCTCCTACGAGCAGTACTTC. The chain links TRBV27 to TRBJ2-7; 8 positions match TRBD1. The CDR3 length is 16 residues. With V trimmed by 5 bases and J by 0 bases, 9 bases remained unmatched. Germline values: CDR1 MNHEY, CDR2 SMNVEV (reference sequence).

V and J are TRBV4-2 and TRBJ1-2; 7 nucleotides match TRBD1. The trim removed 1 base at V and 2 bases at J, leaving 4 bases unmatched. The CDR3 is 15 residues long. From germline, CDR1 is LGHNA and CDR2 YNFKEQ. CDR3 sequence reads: CASSQVLGQNYGYTF. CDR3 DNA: TGTGCCAGCAGCCAAGTATTGGGACAGAACTATGGCTACACCTTC.

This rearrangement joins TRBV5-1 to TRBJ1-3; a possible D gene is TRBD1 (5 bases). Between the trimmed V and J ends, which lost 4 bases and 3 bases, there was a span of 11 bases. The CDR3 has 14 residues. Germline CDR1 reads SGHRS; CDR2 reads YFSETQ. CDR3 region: CASSPREGGNTIYF. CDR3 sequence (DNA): TGCGCCAGCAGCCCCAGGGAGGGTGGAAACACCATATATTTT.

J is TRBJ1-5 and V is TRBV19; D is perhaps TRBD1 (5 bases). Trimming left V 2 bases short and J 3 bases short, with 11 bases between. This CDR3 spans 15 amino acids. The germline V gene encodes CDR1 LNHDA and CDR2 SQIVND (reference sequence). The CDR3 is CASSISDSYNQPQHF. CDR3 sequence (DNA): TGTGCCAGTAGTATATCCGACAGCTACAATCAGCCCCAGCATTTT.

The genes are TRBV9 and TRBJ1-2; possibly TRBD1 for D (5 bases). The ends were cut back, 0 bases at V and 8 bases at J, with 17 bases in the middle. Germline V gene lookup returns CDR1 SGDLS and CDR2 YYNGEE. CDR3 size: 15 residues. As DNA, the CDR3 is TGTGCCAGCAGCGTAGGGGGACTTCCCACGGAAGGCTACACCTTC. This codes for CASSVGGLPTEGYTF. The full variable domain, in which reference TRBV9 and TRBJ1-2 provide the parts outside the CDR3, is DSGVTQTPKHLITATGQRVTLRCSPRSGDLSVYWYQQSLDQGLQFLIQYYNGEERAKGNILERFSAQQFPDLHSELNLSSLELGDSALYFCASSVGGLPTEGYTFGSGTRLTVV.

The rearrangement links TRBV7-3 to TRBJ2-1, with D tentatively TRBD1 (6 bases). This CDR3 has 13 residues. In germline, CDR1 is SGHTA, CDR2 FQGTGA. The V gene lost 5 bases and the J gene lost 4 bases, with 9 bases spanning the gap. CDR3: CASSITGYNEQFF. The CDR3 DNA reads TGTGCCAGCAGCATTACAGGGTACAATGAGCAGTTCTTC.

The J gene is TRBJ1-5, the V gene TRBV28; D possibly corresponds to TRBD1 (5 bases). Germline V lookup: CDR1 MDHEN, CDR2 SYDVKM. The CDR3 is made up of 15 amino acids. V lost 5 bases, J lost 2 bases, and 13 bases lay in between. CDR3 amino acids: CASSPQGVRNQPQHF. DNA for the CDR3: TGTGCCAGCAGTCCTCAGGGCGTTCGCAATCAGCCCCAGCATTTT.

In DNA, the CDR3 is TGTGCCAGCAGCGCTAACTACGAGCAGTACTTC. Its protein product is CASSANYEQYF. The J gene is TRBJ2-7, the V gene TRBV3-1 (or the pseudogene TRBV3-2); D remains ambiguous. V shed 5 bases and J shed 3 bases, with 5 bases lying between them. Germline CDR1 reads LGHDT; CDR2 reads YNNKEL (reference sequence). There are 11 residues in the CDR3.

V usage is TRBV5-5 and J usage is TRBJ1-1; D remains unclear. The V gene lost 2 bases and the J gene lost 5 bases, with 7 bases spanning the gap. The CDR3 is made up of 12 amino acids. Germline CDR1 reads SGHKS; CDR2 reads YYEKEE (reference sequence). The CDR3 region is CASSLLTTEAFF. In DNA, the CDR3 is TGTGCCAGCAGCTTACTCACGACTGAAGCTTTCTTT.

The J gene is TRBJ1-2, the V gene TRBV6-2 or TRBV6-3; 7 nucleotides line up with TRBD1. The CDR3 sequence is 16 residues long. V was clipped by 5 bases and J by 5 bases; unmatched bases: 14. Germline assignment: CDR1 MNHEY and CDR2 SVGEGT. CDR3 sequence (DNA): TGTGCCAGCAGTGCCCTCGTGAACAGGGGTGAATATGGCTACACCTTC. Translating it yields CASSALVNRGEYGYTF.

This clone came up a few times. CDR3 nucleotides: TGCGCCAGCCAACTAGCGGGGGGGACCGGGGAGCTGTTTTTT. It yields the protein CASQLAGGTGELFF. The chain uses TRBV10-1 and TRBJ2-2; 13 bases fit TRBD2. The CDR3 has 14 residues. Germline CDR1 WNHNN, CDR2 SYGVQD (reference sequence). With V trimmed by 8 bases and J by 5 bases, 2 bases remained unmatched.

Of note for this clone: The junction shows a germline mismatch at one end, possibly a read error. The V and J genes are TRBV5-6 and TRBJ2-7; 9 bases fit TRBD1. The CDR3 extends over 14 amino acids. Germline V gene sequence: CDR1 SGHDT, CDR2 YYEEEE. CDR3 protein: CASRGTDRGREQYF. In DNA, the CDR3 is TGTGCAAGCAGGGGTACGGACAGGGGCCGAGAGCAGTACTTC.